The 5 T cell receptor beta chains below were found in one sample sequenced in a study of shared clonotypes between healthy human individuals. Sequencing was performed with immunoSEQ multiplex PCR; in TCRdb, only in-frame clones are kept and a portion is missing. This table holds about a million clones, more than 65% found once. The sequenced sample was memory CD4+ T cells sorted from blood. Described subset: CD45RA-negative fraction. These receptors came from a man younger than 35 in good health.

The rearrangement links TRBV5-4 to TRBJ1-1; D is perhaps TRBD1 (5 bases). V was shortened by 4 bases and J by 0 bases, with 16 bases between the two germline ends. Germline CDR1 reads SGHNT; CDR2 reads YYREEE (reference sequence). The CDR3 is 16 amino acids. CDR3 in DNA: TGTGCCAGCAGCGGACGCGCCGGCAGGGTGAACACTGAAGCTTTCTTT. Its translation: CASSGRAGRVNTEAFF.

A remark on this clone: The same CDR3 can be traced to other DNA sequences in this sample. The CDR3 here is CSVGQGLSYEQYF. CDR3 coding DNA: TGCAGCGTAGGACAGGGCCTCTCCTACGAGCAGTACTTC. This chain links TRBV29-1 with TRBJ2-7, with TRBD1 identical over 8 bases. Germline V gene lookup returns CDR1 SQVTM and CDR2 ANQGSEA. The CDR3 covers 13 residues. The junction had 4 bases not matched to a gene; V was cut back by 6 bases and J by 0 bases.

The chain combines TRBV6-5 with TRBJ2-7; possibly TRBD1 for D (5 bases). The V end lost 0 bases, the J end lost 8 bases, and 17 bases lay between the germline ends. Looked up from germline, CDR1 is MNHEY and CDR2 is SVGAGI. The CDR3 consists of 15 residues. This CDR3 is CASSYSNAGIDQQYF. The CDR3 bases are TGTGCCAGCAGTTACTCGAATGCAGGGATTGATCAGCAGTACTTC.

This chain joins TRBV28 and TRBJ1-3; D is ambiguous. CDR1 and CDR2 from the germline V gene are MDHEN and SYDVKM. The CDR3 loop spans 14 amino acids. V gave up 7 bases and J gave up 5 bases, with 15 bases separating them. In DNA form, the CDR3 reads TGTGCCAGCACCGCCAGCCTGAAGAGAAACACCATATATTTT. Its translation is CASTASLKRNTIYF.

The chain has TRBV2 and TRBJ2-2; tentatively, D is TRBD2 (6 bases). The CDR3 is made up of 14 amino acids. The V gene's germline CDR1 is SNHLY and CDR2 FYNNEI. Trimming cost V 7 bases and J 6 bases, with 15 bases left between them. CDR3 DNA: TGTGCCAGCACCCCGGAGGGCGGGGCCGGGGAGCTGTTTTTT. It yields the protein CASTPEGGAGELFF.